The 26 T cell receptor beta chains reported below all come from one sample, sequenced in a study of PD-1 blockade in mismatch repair-deficient tumors (dated 2017 in TCRdb). Libraries were made using the immunoSEQ multiplex PCR assay. TCRdb mirrors the immuneACCESS table, restricted to in-frame sequences. Some clones are absent from its copies; in checked studies, under half trace to an unresolved V gene, and the reason for the others is unknown. The sample data list roughly 80,000 clones, and 81% of these were observed just once. The ten largest clones add up to roughly 2.8% of the sample. What this sample's time point label stands for: peripheral blood 12 weeks after first pembrolizumab dose. The starting material was peripheral blood, obtained 12 weeks after starting pembrolizumab. These TCRs come from an adult with mismatch repair-deficient cancer.

The genes are TRBV11-3 and TRBJ1-1, with 7 bases matching TRBD1. Looked up from germline, CDR1 is SGHNT and CDR2 is YENEEA. V was pared by 5 bases and J by 0 bases, with 6 bases of the junction left unmatched. This CDR3 has 15 residues. The CDR3: CASSPRQGLNTEAFF. In DNA form, the CDR3 reads TGTGCCAGCAGCCCGAGACAGGGACTGAACACTGAAGCTTTCTTT. The full variable domain, completed using reference TRBV11-3 and TRBJ1-1, is EAGVVQSPRYKIIEKKQPVAFWCNPISGHNTLYWYLQNLGQGPELLIRYENEEAVDDSQLPKDRFSAERLKGVDSTLKIQPAELGDSAVYLCASSPRQGLNTEAFFGQGTRLTVV.

This clone came up once. The chain combines TRBV15 with TRBJ2-7; no reliable D call. V lost 2 bases and J 5 bases, leaving 13 bases between the germline ends. In germline, CDR1 is LNHNV, CDR2 YYDKDF (reference sequence). The CDR3 is made up of 14 amino acids. The CDR3 sequence is CATSRRSGPDEQYF. The CDR3 region has the DNA TGTGCCACCAGCAGAAGATCGGGTCCCGACGAGCAGTACTTC.

V and J are TRBV4-1 and TRBJ2-1; 11 positions agree with TRBD2. Germline V gene data show CDR1 as MGHRA and CDR2 as YSYEKL. The CDR3 is made up of 14 amino acids. J gave up 5 bases and V 7 bases, and 4 bases lay outside the gene matches. CDR3 region: CASNPLAGDNEQFF. CDR3 sequence (DNA): TGCGCCAGCAACCCACTAGCGGGAGACAATGAGCAGTTCTTC.

The V and J genes are TRBV6-1 and TRBJ2-1; 10 bases are shared with TRBD1. The CDR3 covers 15 residues. CDR1 MNHNS and CDR2 SASEGT come from the germline V gene. V gave up 6 bases and J gave up 10 bases; unmatched junction bases: 12. The CDR3 DNA sequence: TGTGCCAGCAGCCGAGGAGGGACAGGGGTTGGGGAGCAGTTCTTC. Translated, it gives CASSRGGTGVGEQFF.

This sequence joins TRBV19 and TRBJ1-3; TRBD1 matches at 9 bases. J lost 3 bases, V lost 8 bases, and 5 bases had no gene match. The CDR3 length is 14 residues. The germline V gene encodes CDR1 LNHDA and CDR2 SQIVND (reference sequence). CDR3 sequence: CASGDRVDGNTIYF. The DNA for the CDR3 is TGTGCCAGTGGGGACAGGGTGGATGGAAACACCATATATTTT.

CDR3 nucleotides: TGTGCCAGCAGCTTAAACAGGGCCGCGAACACTGAAGCTTTCTTT. As protein: CASSLNRAANTEAFF. The chain is built from TRBV11-2 and TRBJ1-1, with D perhaps TRBD1 (6 bases). This CDR3 region has 15 residues. Germline assignment: CDR1 SGHAT and CDR2 FQNNGV. V was cut by 2 bases and J by 1 base, with 11 bases left in between.

The chain joins TRBV18 to TRBJ2-1, with 11 positions matching TRBD2. V dropped 6 bases and J dropped 7; count of bases not matched to a gene: 5. The CDR3 contains 14 residues. Per germline, CDR1 KGHSH and CDR2 LQKENI. The CDR3 region is CASSPTSGKNEQFF. CDR3 nucleotides: TGTGCCAGCTCTCCGACTAGCGGGAAAAATGAGCAGTTCTTC.

This chain uses TRBV27 with TRBJ2-1, with D unclear. The germline gives CDR1 MNHEY, CDR2 SMNVEV (reference sequence). V gave up 0 bases and J gave up 5 bases, with 5 bases separating them. This CDR3 contains 13 residues. In DNA form, the CDR3 reads TGTGCCAGCAGTTTATCCAAGAACAATGAGCAGTTCTTC. The encoded protein is CASSLSKNNEQFF.

The rearrangement links TRBV10-3 to TRBJ1-5; a weak D match, TRBD1 (6 bases). This CDR3 spans 18 amino acids. Germline CDR1 ENHRY, CDR2 SYGVKD. Trimming removed 0 bases from V and 3 bases from J, with 18 bases in between. The DNA for the CDR3 is TGTGCCATCAGTGAGTCCGGCAGGGGTGGGGATACCAATCAGCCCCAGCATTTT. It translates to CAISESGRGGDTNQPQHF.

The V gene is TRBV29-1, the J gene TRBJ1-2; weak D call: TRBD1 (6 bases). CDR1 and CDR2 from the germline V gene are SQVTM and ANQGSEA. The CDR3 consists of 13 residues. Trimming cost V 3 bases and J 2 bases, with 10 bases left between them. In nucleotides, the CDR3 is TGCAGCGTTGAGTGGCAGGGGAACTATGGCTACACCTTC. It codes for CSVEWQGNYGYTF.

The chain is built from TRBV29-1 and TRBJ1-1, with a tentative D call TRBD1 (5 bases). V lost 3 bases to trimming and J lost 2 bases, with 16 bases between them. Germline assignment: CDR1 SQVTM and CDR2 ANQGSEA. The CDR3 runs 15 residues. CDR3 nucleotide sequence: TGCAGCGTTGATCCGCTTACCACAGGAAACACTGAAGCTTTCTTT. This encodes CSVDPLTTGNTEAFF.

The chain joins TRBV9 to TRBJ1-1; 8 positions match TRBD1. Germline values: CDR1 SGDLS, CDR2 YYNGEE. The CDR3 extends over 15 amino acids. Trimming removed 2 bases from V and 0 bases from J; junction bases left unmatched: 3. The CDR3, as DNA: TGTGCCAGCAGCGTGACAGGGGATATGAACACTGAAGCTTTCTTT. This gives the protein CASSVTGDMNTEAFF.

The J gene is TRBJ2-1, the V gene TRBV7-9; D is possibly TRBD2 (6 bases). Per germline, CDR1 SEHNR and CDR2 FQNEAQ (reference sequence). The CDR3 is 16 amino acids. V was pared by 5 bases and J by 2 bases, with 16 bases between. The CDR3 spells CASSHLSGLTYNEQFF. The CDR3, as DNA: TGTGCCAGCAGCCACCTTAGCGGTCTGACCTACAATGAGCAGTTCTTC.

This clone was counted a single time. The gene calls are TRBV25-1 and TRBJ2-5, with 7 bases identical to TRBD2. The CDR3 has 15 amino acids. Germline CDR1 reads MGHDK; CDR2 reads SYGVNS. J gave up 1 base and V 2 bases, and 4 bases lay outside the gene matches. The CDR3 DNA is TGTGCCAGCAGTGAACGATCTAGCGGCCAAGAGACCCAGTACTTC. Its protein product is CASSERSSGQETQYF.

The V call is TRBV7-6, the J call TRBJ1-1; D ambiguous. Germline CDR1 SGHVS, CDR2 FNYEAQ. The CDR3 has 12 amino acids. The V end was cut by 4 bases, the J end by 7 bases, with 10 bases between. The CDR3: CASSSMRHEAFF. The CDR3, as DNA: TGTGCCAGCAGCTCCATGCGCCATGAAGCTTTCTTT.

The chain links TRBV5-1 to TRBJ1-1; D uncertain. The CDR3 runs 13 residues. The V gene lost 1 base and the J gene lost 1 base, with 5 bases spanning the gap. From germline, CDR1 is SGHRS and CDR2 YFSETQ. The CDR3 protein is CASSLLGNTEAFF. DNA for the CDR3: TGCGCCAGCAGCTTGCTAGGGAACACTGAAGCTTTCTTT.

The chain combines TRBV19 with TRBJ2-2, with D uncertain. This CDR3 region has 11 residues. The V and J ends lost 7 bases and 8 bases respectively, with 8 bases between them. Germline CDR1 is LNHDA and CDR2 is SQIVND (reference sequence). The CDR3 DNA sequence: TGTGCCAGTACCACCGGAGGGGAGCTGTTTTTT. It is translated as CASTTGGELFF.

This rearrangement joins TRBV5-4 to TRBJ2-5, with D possibly being TRBD1 or TRBD2 (5 bases each). Per germline, CDR1 SGHNT and CDR2 YYREEE (reference sequence). V was trimmed by 4 bases and J by 4 bases, leaving 17 bases between them. The CDR3 sequence is 15 residues long. This CDR3 reads CASSQGPSRGETQYF. DNA of the CDR3: TGTGCCAGCAGCCAGGGTCCCTCTCGGGGAGAGACCCAGTACTTC.

By its share, this clone is medium-sized (0.01 to 0.1%). The chain joins TRBV19 to TRBJ1-5, with 8 bases aligning to TRBD1. The junction had 7 bases not matched to a gene; V was cut back by 5 bases and J by 4 bases. The CDR3 has 15 amino acids. CDR1 LNHDA and CDR2 SQIVND come from the germline V gene (reference sequence). This CDR3 is CASSETGQVNQPQHF. Written as DNA, the CDR3 is TGTGCCAGTAGTGAGACGGGACAGGTGAATCAGCCCCAGCATTTT. The full variable domain, with the rest looked up from reference TRBV19 and TRBJ1-5, is DGGITQSPKYLFRKEGQNVTLSCEQNLNHDAMYWYRQDPGQGLRLIYYSQIVNDFQKGDIAEGYSVSREKKESFPLTVTSAQKNPTAFYLCASSETGQVNQPQHFGDGTRLSIL.

This rearrangement joins TRBV5-8 to TRBJ2-7; D uncertain. The V gene's germline CDR1 is SGHTS and CDR2 YDEGEE. With 3 bases removed from V and 6 bases from J, the gap between germline ends came to 13 bases. CDR3 length: 13 amino acids. The chain's CDR3 is CASSWPSGGEQYF. CDR3 in DNA: TGTGCCAGCAGCTGGCCCTCGGGTGGCGAGCAGTACTTC.

The chain joins TRBV19 to TRBJ2-1, with 7 bases lining up with TRBD2. Trimming took 4 bases from V and 3 from J; bases not matched to a gene: 3. Germline CDR1 is LNHDA and CDR2 is SQIVND (reference sequence). This CDR3 spans 14 amino acids. The CDR3 is CASSTGLRYNEQFF. The CDR3 DNA reads as TGTGCCAGTAGTACGGGACTACGCTACAATGAGCAGTTCTTC.

As to this clone: Other DNA sequences in this specimen translate into the identical CDR3. The V gene is TRBV27, the J gene TRBJ2-2, with D unclear. From germline, CDR1 is MNHEY and CDR2 SMNVEV (reference sequence). V lost 3 bases and J lost 1, with 9 bases in between. The CDR3 is 15 residues long. This CDR3 is CASSFQTGNTGELFF. CDR3 coding DNA: TGTGCCAGCAGTTTCCAAACCGGGAACACCGGGGAGCTGTTTTTT.

On this clone: A junction boundary mismatches the germline segment, possibly from a read error. The CDR3: CATSPKGGLALF. CDR3 DNA sequence: TGTGCCACCAGCCCGAAAGGGGGACTAGCGCTCTTC. The J gene is TRBJ2-1, the V gene TRBV15; 10 bases line up with TRBD2. Germline CDR1 and CDR2: LNHNV and YYDKDF (reference sequence). The CDR3 consists of 12 residues.

V gene TRBV4-1 combines with J gene TRBJ2-7; 9 bases fit TRBD1. J lost 2 bases, V lost 2 bases, and 4 bases had no gene match. This CDR3 has 15 residues. In germline, CDR1 is MGHRA, CDR2 YSYEKL. The CDR3 sequence: CASSQTGTGTYEQYF. The CDR3 DNA sequence: TGCGCCAGCAGCCAAACCGGGACAGGGACCTACGAGCAGTACTTC.

V usage is TRBV5-4 and J usage is TRBJ1-5; D not certain. CDR1 SGHNT and CDR2 YYREEE come from the germline V gene (reference sequence). Trimming shortened V by 0 bases and J by 0 bases, and 4 bases separated the two germline ends. The CDR3 extends over 14 amino acids. The CDR3 here is CASSLAGSNQPQHF. As DNA, the CDR3 is TGTGCCAGCAGCTTGGCTGGTAGCAATCAGCCCCAGCATTTT.

The chain links TRBV4-2 to TRBJ1-1, with 7 bases fitting TRBD1. The germline CDR1 and CDR2 sequences are LGHNA and YNFKEQ. J lost 0 bases, V lost 3 bases, and 10 bases had no gene match. This CDR3 contains 17 residues. CDR3 sequence reads: CASSQPYRQGMNTEAFF. The CDR3 DNA sequence: TGTGCCAGCAGCCAGCCTTACCGACAGGGAATGAACACTGAAGCTTTCTTT.